The 4 T cell receptor beta chains listed next were all sequenced from one sample in a study of cytomegalovirus exposure and HLA in healthy donors. Produced via immunoSEQ multiplex PCR; TCRdb's table is partial and in-frame only. Here the sample spans under 75,000 clones, more than 85% being singletons. Sequencing used PBMCs. These TCRs come from a man between 18 and 29 years old in good health and CMV-seropositive.

The chain combines TRBV6-1 with TRBJ1-1, with 7 bases that match TRBD1. The CDR3 covers 13 residues. The germline V gene has CDR1 MNHNS and CDR2 SASEGT. The ends lost 6 bases at V and 2 bases at J; junction bases unmatched: 3. The CDR3 is CASRDRSNTEAFF. For the CDR3, the DNA is TGTGCCAGCAGGGACAGGAGTAACACTGAAGCTTTCTTT.

The chain has TRBV19 and TRBJ2-1, with 14 positions matching TRBD2. The CDR3 covers 17 residues. V lost 7 bases to trimming and J lost 8 bases; unmatched junction nucleotides: 13. Per germline, CDR1 LNHDA and CDR2 SQIVND (reference sequence). The CDR3 protein is CASTRTSGRPNLHEQFF. In DNA, the CDR3 is TGTGCCAGTACCAGGACTAGCGGGAGGCCTAATCTCCATGAGCAGTTCTTC. Together with reference TRBV19 and TRBJ2-1, the CDR3 gives the full variable domain: DGGITQSPKYLFRKEGQNVTLSCEQNLNHDAMYWYRQDPGQGLRLIYYSQIVNDFQKGDIAEGYSVSREKKESFPLTVTSAQKNPTAFYLCASTRTSGRPNLHEQFFGPGTRLTVL.

The DNA of the CDR3 is TGTGCCAGCAGTCTACCTTGGCAGCCCCAGCATTTT. Translated, it gives CASSLPWQPQHF. The genes are TRBV28 and TRBJ1-5; D not certain. V gave up 5 bases and J gave up 7 bases, with 9 bases separating them. The germline gives CDR1 MDHEN, CDR2 SYDVKM. The CDR3 sequence is 12 residues long.

V gene TRBV5-6 combines with J gene TRBJ2-1; no clear D gene. This CDR3 has 15 residues. Germline V gene lookup returns CDR1 SGHDT and CDR2 YYEEEE. Trimming shortened V by 2 bases and J by 0 bases, and 9 bases separated the two germline ends. The CDR3 sequence: CASSFKSYSYNEQFF. As DNA, the CDR3 is TGTGCCAGCAGCTTTAAGAGTTACTCCTACAATGAGCAGTTCTTC.